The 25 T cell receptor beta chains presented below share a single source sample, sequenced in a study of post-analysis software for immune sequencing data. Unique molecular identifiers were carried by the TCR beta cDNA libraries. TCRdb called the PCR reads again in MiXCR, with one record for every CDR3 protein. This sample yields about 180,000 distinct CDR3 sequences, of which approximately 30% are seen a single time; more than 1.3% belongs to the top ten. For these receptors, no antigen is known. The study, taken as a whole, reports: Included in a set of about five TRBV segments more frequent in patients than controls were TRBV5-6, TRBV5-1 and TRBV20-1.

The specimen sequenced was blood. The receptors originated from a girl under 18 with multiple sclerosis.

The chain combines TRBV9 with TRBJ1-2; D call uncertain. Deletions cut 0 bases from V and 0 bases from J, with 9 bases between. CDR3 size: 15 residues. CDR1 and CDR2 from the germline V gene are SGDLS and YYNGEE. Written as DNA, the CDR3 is TGTGCCAGCAGCGTAGCCATTAACCCTAACTATGGCTACACCTTC. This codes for CASSVAINPNYGYTF.

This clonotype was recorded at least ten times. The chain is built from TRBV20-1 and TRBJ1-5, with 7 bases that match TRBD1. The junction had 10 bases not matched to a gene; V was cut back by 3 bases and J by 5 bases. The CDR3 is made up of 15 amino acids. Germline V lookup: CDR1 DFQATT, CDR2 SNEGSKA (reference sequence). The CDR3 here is CSASRDSNPYQPQHF. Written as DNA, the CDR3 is TGCAGTGCTAGTAGGGACAGCAACCCGTATCAGCCCCAGCATTTT.

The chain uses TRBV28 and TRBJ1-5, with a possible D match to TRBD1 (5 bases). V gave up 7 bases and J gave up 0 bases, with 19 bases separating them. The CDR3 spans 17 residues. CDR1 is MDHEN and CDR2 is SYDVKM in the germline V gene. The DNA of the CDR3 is TGTGCCAGCACCGAAACGGGACCTACTTATAGCAATCAGCCCCAGCATTTT. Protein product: CASTETGPTYSNQPQHF.

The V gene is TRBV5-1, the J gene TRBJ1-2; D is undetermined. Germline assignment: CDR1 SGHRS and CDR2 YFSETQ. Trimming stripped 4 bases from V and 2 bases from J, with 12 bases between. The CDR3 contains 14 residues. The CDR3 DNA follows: TGCGCCAGCAGCCTGGGGTCGGAGAACTATGGCTACACCTTC. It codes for CASSLGSENYGYTF. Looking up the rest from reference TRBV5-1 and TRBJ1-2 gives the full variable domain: KAGVTQTPRYLIKTRGQQVTLSCSPISGHRSVSWYQQTPGQGLQFLFEYFSETQRNKGNFPGRFSGRQFSNSRSEMNVSTLELGDSALYLCASSLGSENYGYTFGSGTRLTVV.

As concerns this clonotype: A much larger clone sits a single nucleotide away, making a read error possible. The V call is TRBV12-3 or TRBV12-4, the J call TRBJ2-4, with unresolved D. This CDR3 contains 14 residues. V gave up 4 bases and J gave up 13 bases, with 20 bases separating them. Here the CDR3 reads CASSSGQTASGQYF. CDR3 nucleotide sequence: TGTGCCAGCAGTTCCGGGCAGACTGCTTCCGGGCAGTACTTC.

The CDR3 loop is CASRQGALMNTEAFF. The CDR3 DNA sequence: TGTGCCAGCAGACAGGGGGCCCTTATGAACACTGAAGCTTTCTTT. V usage is TRBV4-2 and J usage is TRBJ1-1; 9 bases agree with TRBD1. Germline lookup yields CDR1 LGHNA and CDR2 YNFKEQ. The V and J ends lost 6 bases and 0 bases, in that order; junction bases with no gene match: 5. This CDR3 comprises 15 residues.

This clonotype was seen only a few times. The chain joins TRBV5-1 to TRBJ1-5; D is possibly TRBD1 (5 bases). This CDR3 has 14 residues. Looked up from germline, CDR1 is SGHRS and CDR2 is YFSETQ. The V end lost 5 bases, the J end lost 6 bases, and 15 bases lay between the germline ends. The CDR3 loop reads CASRQHPRGQPQHF. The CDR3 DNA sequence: TGCGCCAGCAGACAACACCCAAGGGGTCAGCCCCAGCATTTT. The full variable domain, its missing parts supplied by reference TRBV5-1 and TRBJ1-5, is KAGVTQTPRYLIKTRGQQVTLSCSPISGHRSVSWYQQTPGQGLQFLFEYFSETQRNKGNFPGRFSGRQFSNSRSEMNVSTLELGDSALYLCASRQHPRGQPQHFGDGTRLSIL.

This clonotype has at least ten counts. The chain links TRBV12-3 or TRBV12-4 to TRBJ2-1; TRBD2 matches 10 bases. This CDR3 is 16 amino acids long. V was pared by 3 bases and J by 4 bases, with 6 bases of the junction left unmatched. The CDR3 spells CASSFPWTSGYNEQFF. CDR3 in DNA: TGTGCCAGCAGTTTTCCCTGGACTAGCGGTTACAATGAGCAGTTCTTC.

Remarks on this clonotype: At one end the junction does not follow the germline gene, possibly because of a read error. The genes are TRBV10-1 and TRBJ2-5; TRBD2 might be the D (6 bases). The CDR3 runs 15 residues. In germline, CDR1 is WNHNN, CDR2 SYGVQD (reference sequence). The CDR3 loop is CASSERAGPYNEQYF. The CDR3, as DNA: TGCGCCAGCAGTGAGCGGGCGGGACCCTACAATGAGCAGTACTTT.

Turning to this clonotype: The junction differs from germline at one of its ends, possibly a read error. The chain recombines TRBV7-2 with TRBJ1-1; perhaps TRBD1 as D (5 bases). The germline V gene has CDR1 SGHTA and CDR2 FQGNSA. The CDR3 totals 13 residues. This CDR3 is CVSSLGRGTEAFF. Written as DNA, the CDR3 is TGTGTCAGCAGCTTAGGAAGGGGCACTGAAGCTTTCTTT. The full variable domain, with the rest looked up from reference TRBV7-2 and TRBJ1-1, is GAGVSQSPSNKVTEKGKDVELRCDPISGHTALYWYRQSLGQGLEFLIYFQGNSAPDKSGLPSDRFSAERTGGSVSTLTIQRTQQEDSAVYLCVSSLGRGTEAFFGQGTRLTVV.

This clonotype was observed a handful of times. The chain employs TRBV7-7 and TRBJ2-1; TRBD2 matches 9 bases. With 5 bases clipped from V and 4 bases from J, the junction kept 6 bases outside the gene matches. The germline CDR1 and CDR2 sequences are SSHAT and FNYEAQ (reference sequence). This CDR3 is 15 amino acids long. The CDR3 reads CASSAGGAVYNEQFF. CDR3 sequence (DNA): TGTGCCAGCAGCGCGGGGGGGGCAGTATACAATGAGCAGTTCTTC. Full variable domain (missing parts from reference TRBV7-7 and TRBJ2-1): GAGVSQSPRYKVTKRGQDVTLRCDPISSHATLYWYQQALGQGPEFLTYFNYEAQPDKSGLPSDRFSAERPEGSISTLTIQRTEQRDSAMYRCASSAGGAVYNEQFFGPGTRLTVL.

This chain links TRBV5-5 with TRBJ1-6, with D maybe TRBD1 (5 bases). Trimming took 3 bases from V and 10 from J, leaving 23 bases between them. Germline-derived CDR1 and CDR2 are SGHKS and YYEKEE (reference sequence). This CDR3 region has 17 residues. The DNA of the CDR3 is TGTGCCAGCAGCTACTCCCCACACAGGCTGGATGGATCACCCCTCCACTTT. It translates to CASSYSPHRLDGSPLHF.

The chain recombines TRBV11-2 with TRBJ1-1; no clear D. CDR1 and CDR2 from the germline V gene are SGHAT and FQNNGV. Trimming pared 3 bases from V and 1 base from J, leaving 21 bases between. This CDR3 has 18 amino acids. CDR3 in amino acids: CASSFFGVFGEKNTEAFF. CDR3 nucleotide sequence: TGTGCCAGCAGCTTTTTTGGAGTATTCGGAGAGAAGAACACTGAAGCTTTCTTT.

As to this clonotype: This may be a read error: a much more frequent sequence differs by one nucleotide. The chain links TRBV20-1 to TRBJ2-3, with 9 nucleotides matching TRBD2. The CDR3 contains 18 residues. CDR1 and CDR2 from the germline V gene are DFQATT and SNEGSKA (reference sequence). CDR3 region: CSARYGLTSGRGKDAQYF. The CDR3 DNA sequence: TGCAGTGCTAGATATGGTCTGACTAGCGGACGGGGTAAAGATGCGCAGTATTTT.

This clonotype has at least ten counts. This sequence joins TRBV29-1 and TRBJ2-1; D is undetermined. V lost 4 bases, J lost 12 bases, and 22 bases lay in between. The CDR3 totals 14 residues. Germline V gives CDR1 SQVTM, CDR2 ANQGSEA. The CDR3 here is CSVGQTRSSMGQFF. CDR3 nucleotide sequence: TGCAGCGTTGGGCAGACTCGATCCTCGATGGGGCAGTTCTTC.

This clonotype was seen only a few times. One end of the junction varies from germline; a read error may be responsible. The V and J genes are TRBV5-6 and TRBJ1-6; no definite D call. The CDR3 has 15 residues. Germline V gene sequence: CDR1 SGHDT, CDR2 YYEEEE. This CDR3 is CVSSFSPGIDSPLHF. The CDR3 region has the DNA TGTGTCAGCAGCTTTTCTCCAGGAATTGATTCACCCCTCCACTTT.

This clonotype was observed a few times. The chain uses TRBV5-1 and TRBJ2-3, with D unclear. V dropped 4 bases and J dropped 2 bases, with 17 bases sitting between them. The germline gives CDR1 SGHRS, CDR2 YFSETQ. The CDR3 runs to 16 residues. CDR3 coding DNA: TGCGCCAGCAGCAGGACGGTTACGGCGGACACAGATACGCAGTATTTT. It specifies CASSRTVTADTDTQYF.

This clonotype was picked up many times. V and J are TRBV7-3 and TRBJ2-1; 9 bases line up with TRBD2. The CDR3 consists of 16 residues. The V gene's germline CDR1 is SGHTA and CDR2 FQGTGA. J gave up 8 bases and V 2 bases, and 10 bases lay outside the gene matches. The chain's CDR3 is CASSLGRIAGVDEQFF. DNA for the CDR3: TGTGCCAGCAGCTTAGGTAGGATAGCGGGAGTGGATGAGCAGTTCTTC.

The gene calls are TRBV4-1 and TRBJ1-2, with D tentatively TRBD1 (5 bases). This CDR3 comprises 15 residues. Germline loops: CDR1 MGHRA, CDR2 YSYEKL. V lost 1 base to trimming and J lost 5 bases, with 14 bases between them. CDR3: CASSQAGTQAYGYTF. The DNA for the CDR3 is TGCGCCAGCAGCCAAGCTGGGACCCAGGCTTATGGCTACACCTTC.

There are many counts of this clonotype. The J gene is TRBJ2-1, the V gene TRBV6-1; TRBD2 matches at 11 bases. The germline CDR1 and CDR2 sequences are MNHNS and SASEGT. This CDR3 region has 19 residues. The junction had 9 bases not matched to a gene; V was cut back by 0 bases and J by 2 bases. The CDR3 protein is CASSEAGWQGLAAYNEQFF. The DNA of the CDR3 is TGTGCCAGCAGTGAAGCGGGCTGGCAGGGACTAGCGGCCTACAATGAGCAGTTCTTC.

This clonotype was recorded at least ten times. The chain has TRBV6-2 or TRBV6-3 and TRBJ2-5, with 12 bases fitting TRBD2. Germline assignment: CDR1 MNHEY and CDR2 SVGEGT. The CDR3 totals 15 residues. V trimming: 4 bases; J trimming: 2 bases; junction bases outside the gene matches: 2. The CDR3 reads CASSSGLAGQETQYF. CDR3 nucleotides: TGTGCCAGCAGTTCGGGACTAGCGGGTCAAGAGACCCAGTACTTC.

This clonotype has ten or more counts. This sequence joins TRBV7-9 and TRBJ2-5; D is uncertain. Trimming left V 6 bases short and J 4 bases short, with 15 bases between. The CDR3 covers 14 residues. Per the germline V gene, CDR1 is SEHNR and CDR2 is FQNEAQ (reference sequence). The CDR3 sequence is CASSPGPGLETQYF. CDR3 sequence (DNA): TGTGCCAGCAGTCCCGGACCCGGGCTAGAGACCCAGTACTTC. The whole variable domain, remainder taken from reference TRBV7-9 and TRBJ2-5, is DTGVSQNPRHKITKRGQNVTFRCDPISEHNRLYWYRQTLGQGPEFLTYFQNEAQLEKSRLLSDRFSAERPKGSFSTLEIQRTEQGDSAMYLCASSPGPGLETQYFGPGTRLLVL.

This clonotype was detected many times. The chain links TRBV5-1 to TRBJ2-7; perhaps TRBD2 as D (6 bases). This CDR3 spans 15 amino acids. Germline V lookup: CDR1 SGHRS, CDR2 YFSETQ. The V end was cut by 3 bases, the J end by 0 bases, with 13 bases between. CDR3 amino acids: CASSYGTFSSYEQYF. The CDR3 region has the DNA TGCGCCAGCAGCTACGGGACTTTTAGCTCCTACGAGCAGTACTTC.

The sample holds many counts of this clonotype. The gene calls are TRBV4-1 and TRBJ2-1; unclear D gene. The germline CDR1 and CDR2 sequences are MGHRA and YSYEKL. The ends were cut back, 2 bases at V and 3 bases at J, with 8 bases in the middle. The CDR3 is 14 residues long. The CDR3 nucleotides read TGCGCCAGCAGCCAAAATCCGTTCTACAATGAGCAGTTCTTC. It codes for CASSQNPFYNEQFF.

CDR3 coding DNA: TGTGCCAGCAGCCGGGGGGAACGACAGGCGAACACTGAAGCTTTCTTT. Translating it yields CASSRGERQANTEAFF. This sequence joins TRBV9 and TRBJ1-1, with D perhaps TRBD1 (6 bases). Trimming cost V 4 bases and J 1 base, with 17 bases left between them. The CDR3 consists of 16 residues. CDR1 is SGDLS and CDR2 is YYNGEE in the germline V gene. Combining the CDR3 with reference TRBV9 and TRBJ1-1 gives the whole variable domain DSGVTQTPKHLITATGQRVTLRCSPRSGDLSVYWYQQSLDQGLQFLIQYYNGEERAKGNILERFSAQQFPDLHSELNLSSLELGDSALYFCASSRGERQANTEAFFGQGTRLTVV.